Following are 13 T cell receptor beta chains from one sample sequenced in a study of cytomegalovirus exposure and HLA in healthy donors. The method was immunoSEQ multiplex PCR; TCRdb's version includes in-frame clones alone and lacks a portion of them. The sample has 150,000 to 250,000 clones; 84% are singletons. The sample consisted of PBMCs. Source of these receptors: a woman aged 25 to 39 in good health and CMV-seropositive.

V gene TRBV11-2 combines with J gene TRBJ2-7; D is uncertain. Germline CDR1 SGHAT, CDR2 FQNNGV. V lost 0 bases to trimming and J lost 4 bases, with 7 bases between them. The CDR3 consists of 13 residues. The CDR3 DNA is TGTGCCAGCAGCTTAGAACTCGGGTACGAGCAGTACTTC. It codes for CASSLELGYEQYF.

CDR3 region: CASSQSSLSYNEQFF. As DNA, the CDR3 is TGTGCCAGCAGCCAATCTAGCCTATCCTACAATGAGCAGTTCTTC. The V gene is TRBV9, the J gene TRBJ2-1; possible D gene TRBD2, 5 bases. The V gene lost 4 bases and the J gene lost 1 base, with 12 bases spanning the gap. Looked up from germline, CDR1 is SGDLS and CDR2 is YYNGEE. The CDR3 loop spans 15 amino acids.

The chain links TRBV5-4 to TRBJ1-5; D possibly corresponds to TRBD1 (5 bases). From germline, CDR1 is SGHNT and CDR2 YYREEE (reference sequence). The CDR3 contains 15 residues. The ends were cut back, 1 base at V and 3 bases at J, with 11 bases in the middle. CDR3 sequence reads: CASSLNGALNQPQHF. The CDR3 DNA reads as TGTGCCAGCAGCTTGAATGGGGCTCTCAATCAGCCCCAGCATTTT.

V and J are TRBV12-5 and TRBJ2-1; 7 positions agree with TRBD2. The junction had 6 bases not matched to a gene; V was cut back by 4 bases and J by 0 bases. Germline CDR1 reads LGHNT; CDR2 reads FRNRAP. The CDR3 contains 16 residues. Written as DNA, the CDR3 is TGTGCTAGTGGTTCCACCCCTAGCGGCTCCTACAATGAGCAGTTCTTC. Amino acid sequence: CASGSTPSGSYNEQFF.

The gene calls are TRBV4-1 and TRBJ2-2; 8 bases agree with TRBD1. Germline assignment: CDR1 MGHRA and CDR2 YSYEKL. After removal of 5 bases from V and 5 bases from J, the junction contained 7 bases not matched to a gene. The CDR3 covers 15 residues. The CDR3 protein is CASSTGQGVTGELFF. The CDR3 DNA follows: TGCGCCAGCAGCACCGGACAGGGTGTGACCGGGGAGCTGTTTTTT.

The chain recombines TRBV5-6 with TRBJ2-6, with D perhaps TRBD1 (6 bases). Deletions cut 2 bases from V and 4 bases from J, with 10 bases between. Germline CDR1 reads SGHDT; CDR2 reads YYEEEE. The CDR3 has 15 residues. Here the CDR3 reads CASSFLGAGANVLTF. CDR3 bases: TGTGCCAGCAGCTTCCTGGGGGCCGGGGCCAACGTCCTGACTTTC.

The chain is built from TRBV28 and TRBJ2-1, with 10 positions matching TRBD2. With 4 bases clipped from V and 8 bases from J, the junction kept 11 bases outside the gene matches. The germline V gene has CDR1 MDHEN and CDR2 SYDVKM. This CDR3 is 16 amino acids long. The CDR3 sequence is CASSSPRVAGGDEQFF. CDR3 in DNA: TGTGCCAGCAGTTCCCCCCGGGTAGCGGGAGGCGATGAGCAGTTCTTC.

Only one count was recorded for this clone. J is TRBJ2-3 and V is TRBV5-4, with a weak D call TRBD1 (6 bases). Germline V lookup: CDR1 SGHNT, CDR2 YYREEE (reference sequence). V lost 10 bases and J lost 2, with 17 bases in between. This CDR3 has 14 residues. CDR3: CAHSTGQSTDTQYF. The CDR3 region has the DNA TGTGCCCACTCGACAGGACAATCCACAGATACGCAGTATTTT. The variable domain in full, with the rest retrieved from reference TRBV5-4 and TRBJ2-3, is ETGVTQSPTHLIKTRGQQVTLRCSSQSGHNTVSWYQQALGQGPQFIFQYYREEENGRGNFPPRFSGLQFPNYSSELNVNALELDDSALYLCAHSTGQSTDTQYFGPGTRLTVL.

A few counts support this clone. The chain has TRBV4-2 and TRBJ1-3, with 7 positions matching TRBD1. The CDR3 is 16 amino acids. Germline V gene sequence: CDR1 LGHNA, CDR2 YNFKEQ. Losses at the gene ends were 2 bases for V and 8 bases for J; bases not matched to a gene: 12. The CDR3 spells CASSQTTDREVDTIYF. The CDR3 DNA is TGTGCCAGCAGCCAAACCACCGACAGGGAGGTAGACACCATATATTTT.

The chain carries TRBV28 and TRBJ1-1; D gene unclear. The V and J ends lost 5 bases and 1 base respectively, with 11 bases between them. The CDR3 is made up of 14 amino acids. Germline-derived CDR1 and CDR2 are MDHEN and SYDVKM. The CDR3 reads CASSPQIENTEAFF. The CDR3 coding sequence is TGTGCCAGCAGTCCGCAGATCGAGAACACTGAAGCTTTCTTT.

The rearrangement uses TRBV18 and TRBJ1-2, with D maybe TRBD1 (5 bases). The CDR3 consists of 16 residues. Germline V gene sequence: CDR1 KGHSH, CDR2 LQKENI. V was pared by 3 bases and J by 1 base, with 15 bases between. CDR3 in amino acids: CASSPFAQGNNYGYTF. In nucleotides, the CDR3 is TGTGCCAGCTCACCCTTCGCTCAGGGAAATAACTATGGCTACACCTTC.

On this clone: A read error may produce the germline difference seen at one junction end. This chain links TRBV5-8 with TRBJ2-7; 8 nucleotides line up with TRBD2. This CDR3 is built from 11 residues. Germline CDR1 SGHTS, CDR2 YDEGEE. CDR3 sequence (DNA): TGTGCCAGCAGCTTGCGGGGGGGCCCTGACTTC. It yields the protein CASSLRGGPDF.

The J gene is TRBJ2-7, the V gene TRBV19; D call uncertain. This CDR3 comprises 11 residues. CDR1 is LNHDA, CDR2 SQIVND, per germline (reference sequence). The germline V and J ends were trimmed by 5 bases and 6 bases, with 8 bases remaining between them. CDR3 nucleotide sequence: TGTGCCAGTAGTTTGTACGGCGAGCAGTACTTC. Amino acid sequence: CASSLYGEQYF. Combining the CDR3 with reference TRBV19 and TRBJ2-7 gives the whole variable domain DGGITQSPKYLFRKEGQNVTLSCEQNLNHDAMYWYRQDPGQGLRLIYYSQIVNDFQKGDIAEGYSVSREKKESFPLTVTSAQKNPTAFYLCASSLYGEQYFGPGTRLTVT.